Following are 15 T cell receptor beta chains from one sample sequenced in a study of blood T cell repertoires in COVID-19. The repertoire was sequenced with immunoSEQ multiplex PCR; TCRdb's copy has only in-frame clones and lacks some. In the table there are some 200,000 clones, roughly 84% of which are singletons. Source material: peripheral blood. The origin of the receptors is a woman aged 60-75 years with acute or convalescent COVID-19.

The CDR3 region has the DNA TGTGCCAGTGTACTCACCGGGGGGTTGAACACTGAAGCTTTCTTT. This codes for CASVLTGGLNTEAFF. The chain couples TRBV19 to TRBJ1-1; a weak D match, TRBD1 (5 bases). Trimming removed 8 bases from V and 0 bases from J, with 16 bases in between. Germline assignment: CDR1 LNHDA and CDR2 SQIVND (reference sequence). The CDR3 runs 15 residues. The full variable domain, in which reference TRBV19 and TRBJ1-1 provide the parts outside the CDR3, is DGGITQSPKYLFRKEGQNVTLSCEQNLNHDAMYWYRQDPGQGLRLIYYSQIVNDFQKGDIAEGYSVSREKKESFPLTVTSAQKNPTAFYLCASVLTGGLNTEAFFGQGTRLTVV.

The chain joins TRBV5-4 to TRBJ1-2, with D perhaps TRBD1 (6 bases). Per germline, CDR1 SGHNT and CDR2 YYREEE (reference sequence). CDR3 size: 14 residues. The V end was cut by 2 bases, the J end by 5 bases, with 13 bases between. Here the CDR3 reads CASSFGGQTYGYTF. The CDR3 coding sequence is TGTGCCAGCAGCTTTGGCGGACAGACATATGGCTACACCTTC.

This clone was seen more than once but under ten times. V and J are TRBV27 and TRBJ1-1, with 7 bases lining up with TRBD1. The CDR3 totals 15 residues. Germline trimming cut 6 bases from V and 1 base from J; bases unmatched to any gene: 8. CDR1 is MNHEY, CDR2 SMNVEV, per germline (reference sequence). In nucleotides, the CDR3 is TGTGCCAGCAGCCGGAGGGGACAGTCGAACACTGAAGCTTTCTTT. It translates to CASSRRGQSNTEAFF.

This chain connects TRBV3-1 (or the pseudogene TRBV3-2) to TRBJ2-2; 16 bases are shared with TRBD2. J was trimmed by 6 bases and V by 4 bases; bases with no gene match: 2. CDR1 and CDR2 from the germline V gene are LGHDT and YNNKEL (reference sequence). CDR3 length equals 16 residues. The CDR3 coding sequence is TGTGCCAGCAGCCCGGGACTAGCGGGGGGGCCCGGGGAGCTGTTTTTT. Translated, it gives CASSPGLAGGPGELFF.

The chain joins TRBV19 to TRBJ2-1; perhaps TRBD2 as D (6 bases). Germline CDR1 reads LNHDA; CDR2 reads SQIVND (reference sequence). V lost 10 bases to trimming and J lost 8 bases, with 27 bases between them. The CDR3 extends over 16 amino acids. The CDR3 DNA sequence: TGTGCCACACTCAAGCGTTCCGGACTATCCTCTCATGAGCAGTTCTTC. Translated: CATLKRSGLSSHEQFF.

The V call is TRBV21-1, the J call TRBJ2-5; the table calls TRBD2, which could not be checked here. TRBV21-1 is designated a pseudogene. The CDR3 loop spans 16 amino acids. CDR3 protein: CASSKDGGERQETQYF. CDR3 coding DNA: TGTGCCAGCAGCAAAGATGGGGGGGAGAGGCAAGAGACCCAGTACTTC.

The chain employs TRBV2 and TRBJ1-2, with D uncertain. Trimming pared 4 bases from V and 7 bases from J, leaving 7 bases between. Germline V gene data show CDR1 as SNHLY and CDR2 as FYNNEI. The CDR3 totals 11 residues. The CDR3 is CASSVLSGYTF. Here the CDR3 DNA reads TGTGCCAGCAGTGTTCTGTCTGGCTACACCTTC. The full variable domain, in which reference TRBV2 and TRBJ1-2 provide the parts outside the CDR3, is EPEVTQTPSHQVTQMGQEVILRCVPISNHLYFYWYRQILGQKVEFLVSFYNNEISEKSEIFDDQFSVERPDGSNFTLKIRSTKLEDSAMYFCASSVLSGYTFGSGTRLTVV.

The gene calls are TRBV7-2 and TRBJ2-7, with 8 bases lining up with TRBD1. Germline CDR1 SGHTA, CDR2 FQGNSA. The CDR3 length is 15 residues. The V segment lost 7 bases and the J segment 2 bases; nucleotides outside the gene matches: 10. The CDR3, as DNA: TGTGCCAGCACCTCCCCGGACAGGGCCCCCTACGAGCAGTACTTC. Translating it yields CASTSPDRAPYEQYF. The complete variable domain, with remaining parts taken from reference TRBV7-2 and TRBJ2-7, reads GAGVSQSPSNKVTEKGKDVELRCDPISGHTALYWYRQSLGQGLEFLIYFQGNSAPDKSGLPSDRFSAERTGGSVSTLTIQRTQQEDSAVYLCASTSPDRAPYEQYFGPGTRLTVT.

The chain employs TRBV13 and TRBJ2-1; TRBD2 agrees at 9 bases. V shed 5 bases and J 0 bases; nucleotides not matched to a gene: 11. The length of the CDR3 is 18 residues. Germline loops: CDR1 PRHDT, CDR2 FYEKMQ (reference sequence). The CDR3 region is CASSPLGSGGSSYNEQFF. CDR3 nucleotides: TGTGCCAGCAGCCCACTGGGAAGCGGGGGGAGCTCCTACAATGAGCAGTTCTTC.

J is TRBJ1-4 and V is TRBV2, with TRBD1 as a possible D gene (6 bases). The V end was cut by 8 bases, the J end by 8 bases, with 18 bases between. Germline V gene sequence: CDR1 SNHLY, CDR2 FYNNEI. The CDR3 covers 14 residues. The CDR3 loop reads CASRPGRGGEKLFF. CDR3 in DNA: TGTGCCAGCCGACCCGGCAGGGGAGGGGAAAAACTGTTTTTT.

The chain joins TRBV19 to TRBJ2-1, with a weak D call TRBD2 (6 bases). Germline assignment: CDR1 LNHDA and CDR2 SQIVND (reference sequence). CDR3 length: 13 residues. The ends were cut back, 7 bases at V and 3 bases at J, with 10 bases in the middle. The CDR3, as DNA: TGTGCCAGTAACGCGGGGTTCTACAATGAGCAGTTCTTC. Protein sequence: CASNAGFYNEQFF.

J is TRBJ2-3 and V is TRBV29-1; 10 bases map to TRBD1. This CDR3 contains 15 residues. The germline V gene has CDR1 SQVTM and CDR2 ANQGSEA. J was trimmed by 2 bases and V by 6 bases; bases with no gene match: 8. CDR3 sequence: CSVSRGTGATDTQYF. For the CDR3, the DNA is TGCAGCGTCTCTAGGGGGACAGGGGCCACAGATACGCAGTATTTT.

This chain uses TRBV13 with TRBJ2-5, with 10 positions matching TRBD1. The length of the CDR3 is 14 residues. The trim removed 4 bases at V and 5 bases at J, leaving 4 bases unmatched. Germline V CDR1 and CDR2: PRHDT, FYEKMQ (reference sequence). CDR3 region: CASSYGTGAETQYF. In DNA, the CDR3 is TGTGCCAGCAGCTATGGGACAGGGGCGGAGACCCAGTACTTC. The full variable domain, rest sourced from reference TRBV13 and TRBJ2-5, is AAGVIQSPRHLIKEKRETATLKCYPIPRHDTVYWYQQGPGQDPQFLISFYEKMQSDKGSIPDRFSAQQFSDYHSELNMSSLELGDSALYFCASSYGTGAETQYFGPGTRLLVL.

The chain's CDR3 is CASGGQASNEKLFF. CDR3 bases: TGTGCCAGCGGAGGACAGGCAAGTAATGAAAAACTGTTTTTT. This chain connects TRBV19 to TRBJ1-4; 7 nucleotides line up with TRBD1. J lost 4 bases, V lost 9 bases, and 8 bases had no gene match. Looked up from germline, CDR1 is LNHDA and CDR2 is SQIVND (reference sequence). The CDR3 consists of 14 residues.

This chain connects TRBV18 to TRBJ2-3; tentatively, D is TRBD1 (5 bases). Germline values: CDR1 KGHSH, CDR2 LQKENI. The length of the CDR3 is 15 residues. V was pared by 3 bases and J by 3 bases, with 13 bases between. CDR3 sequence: CASSPQGQLTDTQYF. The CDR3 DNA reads TGTGCCAGCTCACCCCAGGGTCAGTTGACAGATACGCAGTATTTT.